One sample yielded the 4 T cell receptor beta chains listed below, sequenced in a study of regulatory T cells in long-lasting Graves disease. TCR beta libraries were built with iRepertoire HTBI primers and Arm-PCR of CDR3 regions. TCRdb analysed the multiplex PCR reads with MiXCR anew, one entry per CDR3 protein. The sample shows 500,000 to 700,000 distinct CDR3 sequences, approximately 29% of them seen only once. Time point described: persistent/refractory GD, antithyroid drugs over 5 years with positive TRAb. RNA extracted from PBMCs served as the sequencing template. This material consisted of peripheral blood mononuclear cells (PBMCs), taken when the disease was refractory, from a patient treated with antithyroid drugs. All receptors come from a female donor with Graves disease.

Turning to this clonotype: One base away lies a much larger clone, so this may be a sequencing read error. The J gene is TRBJ2-5, the V gene TRBV27, with 8 bases matching TRBD1. This CDR3 spans 14 amino acids. Germline assignment: CDR1 MNHEY and CDR2 SMNVEV (reference sequence). The CDR3 protein is CASSLQGAGETQCF. CDR3 coding DNA: TGTGCCAGCAGTTTACAGGGGGCAGGAGAGACCCAGTGCTTC.

A few counts support this clonotype. V is TRBV20-1 and J is TRBJ1-1; D is uncertain. The V gene's germline CDR1 is DFQATT and CDR2 SNEGSKA (reference sequence). The CDR3 covers 14 residues. Trimming took off 6 bases at V and 4 bases at J, with 18 bases between the two ends. The CDR3 nucleotides read TGCAGTGCCGGGGAAGGGCCTTCGAGCACTGAAGCTTTCTTT. Its translation: CSAGEGPSSTEAFF.

This clonotype has more than one count but fewer than ten. The chain couples TRBV6-1 to TRBJ1-5; 9 nucleotides line up with TRBD1. CDR1 is MNHNS and CDR2 is SASEGT in the germline V gene. The V segment lost 8 bases and the J segment 5 bases; nucleotides outside the gene matches: 4. The CDR3 totals 13 residues. The CDR3 region has the DNA TGTGCCAGCCTAAGACAGGGGGATCAGCCCCAGCATTTT. Its protein product is CASLRQGDQPQHF.

Only a few counts were recorded for this clonotype. The genes are TRBV12-5 and TRBJ2-7, with D possibly being TRBD2 (5 bases). The CDR3 covers 12 residues. Germline V lookup: CDR1 LGHNT, CDR2 FRNRAP. Trimming removed 9 bases at V and 1 base at J, with 10 bases between. CDR3 nucleotide sequence: TGTGCTAGCCACCCGGGGTCCTACGAGCAGTACTTC. Its translation is CASHPGSYEQYF.